Below, 23 T cell receptor beta chains from the same sample are listed, as sequenced in a study of blood T cell repertoires in COVID-19. TCRdb's copy holds only in-frame clones and misses some; the assay was immunoSEQ multiplex PCR. The sample consists of over 90,000 clones, around nine tenths of them appearing once. Input material: peripheral blood. These receptors were obtained from a human donor in a cohort sampled during active COVID-19.

With respect to this clone: Other nucleotide sequences in the sample specify the same CDR3. The V call is TRBV27, the J call TRBJ1-2, with a tentative D call TRBD1 (6 bases). Deletions cut 3 bases from V and 5 bases from J, with 10 bases between. Looked up from germline, CDR1 is MNHEY and CDR2 is SMNVEV (reference sequence). The CDR3 sequence is 13 residues long. The CDR3 protein is CASSFSQGYGYTF. In DNA form, the CDR3 reads TGTGCCAGCAGTTTCTCACAGGGATATGGCTACACCTTC.

The rearrangement joins TRBV19 to TRBJ2-2, with TRBD2 matching over 12 bases. V shed 6 bases and J 7 bases; nucleotides not matched to a gene: 6. Germline CDR1 LNHDA, CDR2 SQIVND (reference sequence). The CDR3 contains 15 residues. The CDR3 region is CASRPTSGGRGELFF. The CDR3 DNA is TGTGCCAGTAGGCCTACTAGCGGGGGGCGCGGGGAGCTGTTTTTT.

V is TRBV30 and J is TRBJ2-3; 12 nucleotides align to TRBD2. Germline values: CDR1 GTSNPN, CDR2 SVGIG (reference sequence). V lost 3 bases, J lost 3 bases, and 4 bases stayed unmatched. The CDR3 runs to 15 residues. For the CDR3, the DNA is TGTGCCTGGAGATCCACTAGCGGGAGGACAGATACGCAGTATTTT. Its translation is CAWRSTSGRTDTQYF.

The gene calls are TRBV30 and TRBJ2-7; no firm D call. The CDR3 sequence is 14 residues long. Germline V gives CDR1 GTSNPN, CDR2 SVGIG (reference sequence). V lost 2 bases, J lost 2 bases, and 13 bases lay in between. The CDR3 is CAWSRPGSTYEQYF. The DNA of the CDR3 is TGTGCCTGGAGTCGGCCGGGTAGCACCTACGAGCAGTACTTC. The entire variable domain, with the rest obtained from reference TRBV30 and TRBJ2-7, is as follows: SQTIHQWPATLVQPVGSPLSLECTVEGTSNPNLYWYRQAAGRGLQLLFYSVGIGQISSEVPQNLSASRPQDRQFILSSKKLLLSDSGFYLCAWSRPGSTYEQYFGPGTRLTVT.

This clone came up once. The CDR3: CASSLEAGLAEAFF. The CDR3 region has the DNA TGCGCCAGCAGCTTGGAGGCAGGGCTGGCTGAAGCTTTCTTT. The V and J genes are TRBV5-1 and TRBJ1-1, with D possibly matching TRBD1 (5 bases). Germline V lookup: CDR1 SGHRS, CDR2 YFSETQ. This CDR3 has 14 residues. Trimming removed 0 bases at V and 6 bases at J, with 12 bases between.

This rearrangement joins TRBV10-1 to TRBJ2-7; 7 bases line up with TRBD1. The CDR3 is 18 residues long. Germline V gene sequence: CDR1 WNHNN, CDR2 SYGVQD (reference sequence). V was pared by 0 bases and J by 0 bases, with 11 bases of the junction left unmatched. DNA of the CDR3: TGCGCCAGCAGTGAGTCGATTTTTGCAGGGGACAGCTCCTACGAGCAGTACTTC. Encoded protein: CASSESIFAGDSSYEQYF.

The chain joins TRBV10-3 to TRBJ2-3; 8 bases match TRBD2. V was clipped by 8 bases and J by 2 bases; unmatched bases: 6. The germline V gene encodes CDR1 ENHRY and CDR2 SYGVKD. This CDR3 is 14 amino acids long. Here the CDR3 DNA reads TGTGCCATCGAGAGCGGGAGTGACACAGATACGCAGTATTTT. Translated: CAIESGSDTDTQYF.

The CDR3 loop reads CASSPPLWLAGTTDTQYF. CDR3 coding DNA: TGTGCCAGCAGCCCGCCTCTATGGCTAGCGGGGACCACAGATACGCAGTATTTT. This rearrangement joins TRBV14 to TRBJ2-3; TRBD2 agrees at 9 bases. Germline V CDR1 and CDR2: SGHDN, FVKESK. Trimming cost V 4 bases and J 2 bases; bases outside gene matches: 13. The CDR3 totals 18 residues.

The chain is built from TRBV7-6 and TRBJ2-3; 7 positions match TRBD1. CDR1 is SGHVS, CDR2 FNYEAQ, per germline. This CDR3 has 20 residues. V shed 5 bases, J shed 2 bases, and the junction held 22 bases outside the gene matches. Written as DNA, the CDR3 is TGTGCCAGCAGCGGCACCAGGGGGTGGTACCCCACAGCACACACAGATACGCAGTATTTT. Amino acids: CASSGTRGWYPTAHTDTQYF.

This sequence joins TRBV9 and TRBJ1-3; the D gene is possibly TRBD1 (5 bases). CDR3 length equals 15 residues. Germline loops: CDR1 SGDLS, CDR2 YYNGEE. V dropped 2 bases and J dropped 0 bases, with 9 bases sitting between them. The CDR3 sequence: CASSVGGDSGNTIYF. CDR3 bases: TGTGCCAGCAGCGTGGGAGGGGACTCTGGAAACACCATATATTTT.

The genes are TRBV7-2 and TRBJ2-1; 10 nucleotides align to TRBD2. The trim removed 3 bases at V and 10 bases at J, leaving 3 bases unmatched. The CDR3 sequence is 13 residues long. The germline V gene has CDR1 SGHTA and CDR2 FQGNSA. The CDR3 sequence is CASSFDSGREQFF. For the CDR3, the DNA is TGTGCCAGCAGCTTCGATAGCGGGAGGGAGCAGTTCTTC.

In this sample, this clone turned up once. This chain joins TRBV6-2 or TRBV6-3 and TRBJ2-5, with D possibly matching TRBD2 (7 bases). This CDR3 has 15 amino acids. The V gene's germline CDR1 is MNHEY and CDR2 SVGEGT. V lost 7 bases, J lost 5 bases, and 20 bases lay in between. CDR3 in DNA: TGTGCCAGCACCCCAAGGGGGAGCGGGAAGGAGACCCAGTACTTC. This codes for CASTPRGSGKETQYF.

V usage is TRBV5-7 and J usage is TRBJ1-3; D is possibly TRBD1 (6 bases). TRBV5-7 is annotated as an ORF whose role is uncertain. CDR3 length: 14 amino acids. V dropped 4 bases and J dropped 8 bases, with 16 bases sitting between them. CDR3 in DNA: TGTGCCAGCAGCGGGGGGGGCCCGGGGGACACCATATATTTT. Protein product: CASSGGGPGDTIYF.

This chain joins TRBV6-5 and TRBJ2-5; TRBD2 aligns across 8 bases. The CDR3 has 13 residues. The germline V gene has CDR1 MNHEY and CDR2 SVGAGI. V dropped 6 bases and J dropped 2; count of bases not matched to a gene: 2. The CDR3 is CASRGTSQETQYF. DNA for the CDR3: TGTGCCAGCAGGGGGACTAGTCAAGAGACCCAGTACTTC.

CDR3 DNA: TGTGCCAGCAGCTCTAGCGGGAGATGGGAGACCCAGTACTTC. Translating gives CASSSSGRWETQYF. V gene TRBV5-4 combines with J gene TRBJ2-5; 10 bases match TRBD2. J gave up 5 bases and V 3 bases, and 4 bases lay outside the gene matches. Germline CDR1 SGHNT, CDR2 YYREEE (reference sequence). CDR3 length: 14 amino acids. The variable domain in full, completed from reference TRBV5-4 and TRBJ2-5, reads ETGVTQSPTHLIKTRGQQVTLRCSSQSGHNTVSWYQQALGQGPQFIFQYYREEENGRGNFPPRFSGLQFPNYSSELNVNALELDDSALYLCASSSSGRWETQYFGPGTRLLVL.

The chain recombines TRBV28 with TRBJ1-2; 7 bases map to TRBD1. This CDR3 has 12 residues. The junction had 7 bases not matched to a gene; V was cut back by 7 bases and J by 8 bases. Germline V gene data show CDR1 as MDHEN and CDR2 as SYDVKM. CDR3 sequence (DNA): TGTGCCAGCATCTCCGGACAGGCCGGCTACACCTTC. It is translated as CASISGQAGYTF.

The V gene is TRBV6-5, the J gene TRBJ2-7; a possible D gene is TRBD2 (6 bases). This CDR3 is 15 amino acids long. Looked up from germline, CDR1 is MNHEY and CDR2 is SVGAGI. With 10 bases removed from V and 0 bases from J, the gap between germline ends came to 19 bases. The CDR3 coding sequence is TGTGCCATCGATGGGGGGACTCTCCACTCCTACGAGCAGTACTTC. It codes for CAIDGGTLHSYEQYF.

The V gene is TRBV19, the J gene TRBJ1-2; the D gene is possibly TRBD1 (5 bases). Trimming shortened V by 7 bases and J by 8 bases, and 11 bases separated the two germline ends. The CDR3 loop spans 11 amino acids. Looked up from germline, CDR1 is LNHDA and CDR2 is SQIVND (reference sequence). The CDR3 DNA follows: TGTGCCAGTACTACAGGACGGGGCTACACCTTC. Protein sequence: CASTTGRGYTF.

The chain combines TRBV19 with TRBJ2-7; D perhaps matches TRBD2 (6 bases). V was pared by 11 bases and J by 3 bases, with 26 bases between. This CDR3 region has 16 residues. The germline V gene encodes CDR1 LNHDA and CDR2 SQIVND (reference sequence). CDR3 in DNA: TGTGCCTCATATGGGGGGACGGGCGGGACGATCTACGAGCAGTACTTC. As protein: CASYGGTGGTIYEQYF.

CDR3 sequence reads: CASSFTTGTTYEQYF. The CDR3 bases are TGTGCCAGCAGTTTCACGACCGGGACAACCTACGAGCAGTACTTC. The gene calls are TRBV27 and TRBJ2-7, with a weak D call TRBD1 (6 bases). The CDR3 consists of 15 residues. Trimming shortened V by 3 bases and J by 2 bases, and 14 bases separated the two germline ends. The germline V gene encodes CDR1 MNHEY and CDR2 SMNVEV (reference sequence).

This clone was seen once. The chain is built from TRBV4-1 and TRBJ2-3; 10 bases match TRBD1. This CDR3 contains 18 residues. Trimming removed 5 bases from V and 3 bases from J; junction bases left unmatched: 14. Germline V gene lookup returns CDR1 MGHRA and CDR2 YSYEKL. CDR3 in amino acids: CASSSYPGQGLGTDTQYF. The CDR3 DNA reads TGCGCCAGCAGCTCATACCCGGGACAGGGGCTTGGTACAGATACGCAGTATTTT.

The chain couples TRBV12-5 to TRBJ2-7; 9 bases align to TRBD1. V lost 5 bases, J lost 6 bases, and 20 bases stayed unmatched. The V gene's germline CDR1 is LGHNT and CDR2 FRNRAP. There are 18 residues in the CDR3. The CDR3 DNA is TGTGCTAGTGGTCTGAACCTGCTACCGGGACAGGGAAGAGGCGAGCAGTACTTC. Its translation is CASGLNLLPGQGRGEQYF.

The gene calls are TRBV10-1 and TRBJ1-2; tentatively, D is TRBD1 (5 bases). V was pared by 2 bases and J by 4 bases, with 8 bases between. The CDR3 is made up of 13 amino acids. Germline V gene data show CDR1 as WNHNN and CDR2 as SYGVQD (reference sequence). DNA for the CDR3: TGCGCCAGCAGTGAGGACAGACTCTATGGCTACACCTTC. As protein: CASSEDRLYGYTF.